A selection of T cell receptor beta chains follows, all from one sample in a study of cytomegalovirus exposure and HLA in healthy donors. Here immunoSEQ multiplex PCR was the method, and the copy in TCRdb shows in-frame clones only, minus some. The sample includes about 360,000 clones, just over 85% seen only once; the top ten take under 0.95%. The sequenced material came from PBMCs. The receptors come from a woman under 30 in good health and CMV-seronegative. The CDR3 runs from the conserved cysteine through the conserved F or W. D genes are given only for firm matches. The size of a clone is reported for some rows only, either as once, few or many, or as a class for expanded clones.

CDR3 DNA: TGTGCCAGCAGCCGCTCCGGGGGACTAGCGGGGGAGGCGAACACCGGGGAGCTGTTTTTT
CDR3 protein: CASSRSGGLAGEANTGELFF
V gene: TRBV6-9
clone size: -
D gene: TRBD2
J gene: TRBJ2-2
CDR3 length: 20

CDR3 DNA: TGCGCCAGCAGCCAAGATCACGGGGTAGGGTCCTATAGCAATCAGCCCCAGCATTTT
CDR3 protein: CASSQDHGVGSYSNQPQHF
V gene: TRBV4-1
clone size: -
D gene: -
J gene: TRBJ1-5
CDR3 length: 19

CDR3 DNA: TGCAGCGTTGAGGGCACGATGAACACTGAAGCTTTCTTT
CDR3 protein: CSVEGTMNTEAFF
V gene: TRBV29-1
clone size: -
D gene: -
J gene: TRBJ1-1
CDR3 length: 13

CDR3 DNA: TGCAGTGCTAGAGATCAAGCTGTGCAGTTCTTC
CDR3 protein: CSARDQAVQFF
V gene: TRBV20-1
clone size: -
D gene: -
J gene: TRBJ2-1
CDR3 length: 11

CDR3 DNA: TGTGCCACCAGCAGGGAAGCGGGAGTCTCAAATACGCAGTATTTT
CDR3 protein: CATSREAGVSNTQYF
V gene: TRBV15
clone size: -
D gene: TRBD2
J gene: TRBJ2-3
CDR3 length: 15

CDR3 DNA: TGCAGTGTAGCTACGAATCAGCCCCAGCATTTT
CDR3 protein: CSVATNQPQHF
V gene: TRBV20-1
clone size: -
D gene: -
J gene: TRBJ1-5
CDR3 length: 11

CDR3 DNA: TGTGCCAGCAGCCCAGGGACAGGGATAAGCGACGAGCAGTACTTC
CDR3 protein: CASSPGTGISDEQYF
V gene: TRBV7-7
clone size: once
D gene: TRBD1
J gene: TRBJ2-7
CDR3 length: 15

CDR3 DNA: TGCGCCAGCAGTGAGTGGGAGTCCCCCTACGAGCAGTACTTC
CDR3 protein: CASSEWESPYEQYF
V gene: TRBV10-2
clone size: -
D gene: -
J gene: TRBJ2-7
CDR3 length: 14

CDR3 DNA: TGTGCCAGCAGTTCCTACGCGGGACTACCAACTTGGGGCTCCTACGAGCAGTACTTC
CDR3 protein: CASSSYAGLPTWGSYEQYF
V gene: TRBV28
clone size: -
D gene: TRBD2
J gene: TRBJ2-7
CDR3 length: 19

CDR3 DNA: TGTGCCAGCAGTTCCCTCTGGACACTAAGCGATAGCAATCAGCCCCAGCATTTT
CDR3 protein: CASSSLWTLSDSNQPQHF
V gene: TRBV27
clone size: -
D gene: -
J gene: TRBJ1-5
CDR3 length: 18

CDR3 DNA: TGTGCCAGCAGTTACCGGACAGGGGAAAAGTGGGAGACCCAGTACTTC
CDR3 protein: CASSYRTGEKWETQYF
V gene: TRBV28
clone size: -
D gene: TRBD1
J gene: TRBJ2-5
CDR3 length: 16

CDR3 DNA: TGTGCCAGCAGCTTAGGGACAGGAGCCTACGAGCAGTACTTC
CDR3 protein: CASSLGTGAYEQYF
V gene: TRBV11-2
clone size: -
D gene: TRBD1
J gene: TRBJ2-7
CDR3 length: 14

CDR3 DNA: TGTGCCAGCAGTTTAGATGGGGCGCGGGGGGACTCGGGCTACACCTTC
CDR3 protein: CASSLDGARGDSGYTF
V gene: TRBV28
clone size: -
D gene: -
J gene: TRBJ1-2
CDR3 length: 16

CDR3 DNA: TGTGCCACTTCCTACAGGGATGGTGGAAACACCATATATTTT
CDR3 protein: CATSYRDGGNTIYF
V gene: TRBV10-3
clone size: -
D gene: -
J gene: TRBJ1-3
CDR3 length: 14

CDR3 DNA: TGTGCCAGCAGCCAGGACAGTCTTTTTTCGGCGGGCTACACCTTC
CDR3 protein: CASSQDSLFSAGYTF
V gene: TRBV5-4
clone size: -
D gene: -
J gene: TRBJ1-2
CDR3 length: 15

CDR3 DNA: TGTGCCAGCAGCCACCGGGACAGAGGGGCCGGGGAGCTGTTTTTT
CDR3 protein: CASSHRDRGAGELFF
V gene: TRBV6-5
clone size: once
D gene: TRBD1
J gene: TRBJ2-2
CDR3 length: 15

CDR3 DNA: TGTGCCAGCAGCTTAGTTCGGTATTCTGAAGCTTTCTTT
CDR3 protein: CASSLVRYSEAFF
V gene: TRBV7-9
clone size: -
D gene: -
J gene: TRBJ1-1
CDR3 length: 13

CDR3 DNA: TGTGCCAGCAGCGTAGTTTCCCTAGGGGTAGGAGAGACCCAGTACTTC
CDR3 protein: CASSVVSLGVGETQYF
V gene: TRBV9
clone size: once
D gene: -
J gene: TRBJ2-5
CDR3 length: 16

CDR3 DNA: TGTGCCTGGAGACGGAGCTCTGGGGCCAACGTCCTGACTTTC
CDR3 protein: CAWRRSSGANVLTF
V gene: TRBV30
clone size: -
D gene: -
J gene: TRBJ2-6
CDR3 length: 14

CDR3 DNA: TGTGCCAGCAGCCCCGGGACAGGGTTCGGCTACACCTTC
CDR3 protein: CASSPGTGFGYTF
V gene: TRBV16
clone size: -
D gene: TRBD1
J gene: TRBJ1-2
CDR3 length: 13

CDR3 DNA: TGTGCCAGCAGCCCGACCGGGACAGGGGTTGACTATGGCTACACCTTC
CDR3 protein: CASSPTGTGVDYGYTF
V gene: TRBV7-6
clone size: -
D gene: TRBD1
J gene: TRBJ1-2
CDR3 length: 16

CDR3 DNA: TGTGCCAGCAGTGCCCGACAGTATCAGCCCCAGCATTTT
CDR3 protein: CASSARQYQPQHF
V gene: TRBV2
clone size: few
D gene: -
J gene: TRBJ1-5
CDR3 length: 13

CDR3 DNA: TGTGCCAGCAGCTCTAGACAGGGTTTAAACACTGAAGCTTTCTTT
CDR3 protein: CASSSRQGLNTEAFF
V gene: TRBV11-2
clone size: -
D gene: TRBD1
J gene: TRBJ1-1
CDR3 length: 15

CDR3 DNA: TGTGCCAGCAGTGAAACAGGGAGCTCCTACAATGAGCAGTTCTTC
CDR3 protein: CASSETGSSYNEQFF
V gene: TRBV6-1
clone size: -
D gene: -
J gene: TRBJ2-1
CDR3 length: 15

CDR3 DNA: TGCGCCAGCAGCTCGGCGGGACAGGGAAAACCCTACGAGCAGTACTTC
CDR3 protein: CASSSAGQGKPYEQYF
V gene: TRBV5-1
clone size: once
D gene: TRBD1
J gene: TRBJ2-7
CDR3 length: 16

CDR3 DNA: TGTGCCAGCTCACGGGAGGGGGAAGCTTTCTTT
CDR3 protein: CASSREGEAFF
V gene: TRBV18
clone size: few
D gene: -
J gene: TRBJ1-1
CDR3 length: 11

CDR3 DNA: TGTGCCAGCAGTTTATTGGGGAGCAGGGGCCCCGAGCAGTACTTC
CDR3 protein: CASSLLGSRGPEQYF
V gene: TRBV28
clone size: once
D gene: -
J gene: TRBJ2-7
CDR3 length: 15

CDR3 DNA: TGTGCCAGCAAAAGGGACTTCGAACTGTTTTTT
CDR3 protein: CASKRDFELFF
V gene: TRBV2
clone size: -
D gene: -
J gene: TRBJ2-2
CDR3 length: 11

CDR3 DNA: TGTGCCAGCAAATGGCAGGGCGCAGGCTACGAGCAGTACTTC
CDR3 protein: CASKWQGAGYEQYF
V gene: TRBV27
clone size: -
D gene: -
J gene: TRBJ2-7
CDR3 length: 14

CDR3 DNA: TGTGCCAGCAGAATAGCGGGAGGTTCCCACGAGCAGTACTTC
CDR3 protein: CASRIAGGSHEQYF
V gene: TRBV28
clone size: -
D gene: TRBD2
J gene: TRBJ2-7
CDR3 length: 14

CDR3 DNA: TGTGCCAGCAGTAGGGCAACGGACGGGCAGGGGCCCCTGAGCCAAGCTTTCTTT
CDR3 protein: CASSRATDGQGPLSQAFF
V gene: TRBV27
clone size: -
D gene: -
J gene: TRBJ1-1
CDR3 length: 18

CDR3 DNA: TGTGCCAGCAGGTCTAGCGGGGAAGTGGATACGCAGTATTTT
CDR3 protein: CASRSSGEVDTQYF
V gene: TRBV28
clone size: -
D gene: TRBD2
J gene: TRBJ2-3
CDR3 length: 14

CDR3 DNA: TGTGCCAGCAGCTTAGGATCGCGAGAAACCCCCTACGAGCAGTACTTC
CDR3 protein: CASSLGSRETPYEQYF
V gene: TRBV7-2
clone size: -
D gene: -
J gene: TRBJ2-7
CDR3 length: 16

CDR3 DNA: TGTGCCAGCAGTCCTTGGGGCTTTGCAACTAATGAAAAACTGTTTTTT
CDR3 protein: CASSPWGFATNEKLFF
V gene: TRBV28
clone size: -
D gene: -
J gene: TRBJ1-4
CDR3 length: 16

CDR3 DNA: TGTGCCAGCAGCTCCCCGGACAGCCCGTCCTACAATGAGCAGTTCTTC
CDR3 protein: CASSSPDSPSYNEQFF
V gene: TRBV7-9
clone size: -
D gene: -
J gene: TRBJ2-1
CDR3 length: 16

CDR3 DNA: TGTGCCAGTAGTACTGGGACAGATTACAATGAGCAGTTCTTC
CDR3 protein: CASSTGTDYNEQFF
V gene: TRBV19
clone size: -
D gene: TRBD1
J gene: TRBJ2-1
CDR3 length: 14

CDR3 DNA: TGCGCCAGCAGCGTCTTTCGAGGAGGGGATGGCTACACCTTC
CDR3 protein: CASSVFRGGDGYTF
V gene: TRBV5-1
clone size: -
D gene: -
J gene: TRBJ1-2
CDR3 length: 14

CDR3 DNA: TGTGCCAGCAGTGAAATAAGGGGGCTGGAGCCCCAGCATTTT
CDR3 protein: CASSEIRGLEPQHF
V gene: TRBV6-1
clone size: -
D gene: TRBD1
J gene: TRBJ1-5
CDR3 length: 14

CDR3 DNA: TGTGCCAGCTCACCACAGGGGGCGTCAGATACGCAGTATTTT
CDR3 protein: CASSPQGASDTQYF
V gene: TRBV18
clone size: -
D gene: TRBD1
J gene: TRBJ2-3
CDR3 length: 14

CDR3 DNA: TGTGCCTGGAGTGTTAGTCAGGGTCTAAATCAGCCCCAGCATTTT
CDR3 protein: CAWSVSQGLNQPQHF
V gene: TRBV30
clone size: -
D gene: -
J gene: TRBJ1-5
CDR3 length: 15

CDR3 DNA: TGTGCCAGCAGTCCCCCCGGGGGGCCCACTGAAGCTTTCTTT
CDR3 protein: CASSPPGGPTEAFF
V gene: TRBV5-6
clone size: -
D gene: -
J gene: TRBJ1-1
CDR3 length: 14

CDR3 DNA: TGTGCCAGCAGCTTAGTTTCAAAAGTCTACCCGATGAACACCGGGGAGCTGTTTTTT
CDR3 protein: CASSLVSKVYPMNTGELFF
V gene: TRBV7-9
clone size: -
D gene: -
J gene: TRBJ2-2
CDR3 length: 19

CDR3 DNA: TGCGCCAGCAGCCAAGATGCAGGGCTTGGCTATGGCTACACCTTC
CDR3 protein: CASSQDAGLGYGYTF
V gene: TRBV4-1
clone size: -
D gene: -
J gene: TRBJ1-2
CDR3 length: 15

CDR3 DNA: TGTGCCAGCAGCTTACAAATCGGGGTCCATGGCTACACCTTC
CDR3 protein: CASSLQIGVHGYTF
V gene: TRBV7-9
clone size: -
D gene: -
J gene: TRBJ1-2
CDR3 length: 14

CDR3 DNA: TGCGCCAGCAGCTTGCTCAGGGGGAACGAGCAGTACTTC
CDR3 protein: CASSLLRGNEQYF
V gene: TRBV5-1
clone size: -
D gene: TRBD1
J gene: TRBJ2-7
CDR3 length: 13

CDR3 DNA: TGTGCCGGTGAGGAAGCGGGAGCGGGATTAATGGGCTACAATGAGCAGTTCTTC
CDR3 protein: CAGEEAGAGLMGYNEQFF
V gene: TRBV30
clone size: -
D gene: TRBD2
J gene: TRBJ2-1
CDR3 length: 18

CDR3 DNA: TGCGCCAGCAGCCCCGGACAGGGAATAGCCTATGGCTACACCTTC
CDR3 protein: CASSPGQGIAYGYTF
V gene: TRBV5-1
clone size: -
D gene: TRBD1
J gene: TRBJ1-2
CDR3 length: 15

CDR3 DNA: TGTGCCAGCAGTTTCCAGGGTGGGAGGAATGGCTACACCTTC
CDR3 protein: CASSFQGGRNGYTF
V gene: TRBV27
clone size: -
D gene: -
J gene: TRBJ1-2
CDR3 length: 14

CDR3 DNA: TGTGCCAGTAGTACCTACAGGGTAGTGGTGGACGAGCAGTACTTC
CDR3 protein: CASSTYRVVVDEQYF
V gene: TRBV19
clone size: -
D gene: -
J gene: TRBJ2-7
CDR3 length: 15

CDR3 DNA: TGTGCCAGCAGCACTAGCCGTACTGGCACAGATACGCAGTATTTT
CDR3 protein: CASSTSRTGTDTQYF
V gene: TRBV7-9
clone size: -
D gene: -
J gene: TRBJ2-3
CDR3 length: 15

CDR3 DNA: TGTGCCAGTAGTATAACTAGCGCGGATACGCAGTATTTT
CDR3 protein: CASSITSADTQYF
V gene: TRBV19
clone size: -
D gene: TRBD2
J gene: TRBJ2-3
CDR3 length: 13

CDR3 DNA: TGTGCCAGCAGTTACAGGGACAGGGGCTCCTCGGAGACCCAGTACTTC
CDR3 protein: CASSYRDRGSSETQYF
V gene: TRBV2
clone size: -
D gene: TRBD1
J gene: TRBJ2-5
CDR3 length: 16

CDR3 DNA: TGTGCCAGCAGCGCCTTCGGTAGCGGGAGGGCCGCTGAGCAGTTCTTC
CDR3 protein: CASSAFGSGRAAEQFF
V gene: TRBV9
clone size: -
D gene: TRBD2
J gene: TRBJ2-1
CDR3 length: 16